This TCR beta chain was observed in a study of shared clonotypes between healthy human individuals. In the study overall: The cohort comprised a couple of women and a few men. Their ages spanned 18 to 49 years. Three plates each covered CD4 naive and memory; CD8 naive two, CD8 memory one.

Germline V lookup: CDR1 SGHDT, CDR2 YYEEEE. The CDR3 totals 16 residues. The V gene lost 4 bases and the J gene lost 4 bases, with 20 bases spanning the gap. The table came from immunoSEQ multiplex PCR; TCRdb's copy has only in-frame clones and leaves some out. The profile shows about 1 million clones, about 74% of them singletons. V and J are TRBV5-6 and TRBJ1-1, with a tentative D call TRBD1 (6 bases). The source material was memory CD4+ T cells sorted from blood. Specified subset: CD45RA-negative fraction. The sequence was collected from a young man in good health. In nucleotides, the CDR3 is TGTGCCAGCAGCCCAGCAGATCGGGGGGCCATCACTGAAGCTTTCTTT. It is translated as CASSPADRGAITEAFF.